This T cell receptor beta chain was captured by sequencing in a study of beta chain features in type 1 diabetes (dated 2018 in TCRdb). Broadly, across the study: No differences in mean age, gender distribution, total cell number or subset yield were found between patients and healthy donors. A total of 100 million to 140 million sorted cells were examined across all samples, and the number of cells per subset was strongly correlated with RNA yield. The study compared the TCRB repertoires of sorted circulating CD4+ T cell subsets in recently diagnosed type 1 diabetes patients with those in matched healthy donors. Naive and central memory subsets were obtained from all 30 or so donors, but regulatory and stem cell-like memory subsets were isolated from only 8 patients and 8 healthy donors.

As for this clone: This clone's antigen is unknown. No base quality values were provided; no much bigger clone lies one nucleotide off.

Each donor gave one peripheral blood draw, around 100 mL on average, collected into heparinised tubes. Using a panel that included CD45RO, CCR7, CD25, CD127, CD95 and CD27, naive, central memory, regulatory and stem cell-like memory CD4+ T cells were sorted on a BD FACSAria II. All sorted populations exceeded 95% purity. Right away, PBMCs were isolated by Lymphoprep density gradient centrifugation and were stained directly, with no culture step. So that batch effects would be minimized, each experiment stained and sorted samples in pairs, pairing one healthy donor with one patient. The CDR3 spans 15 residues, from the cysteine through the phenylalanine. Only the CDR3 DNA is retained, 45 bases long and in frame from the first base. The germline ends are 14 bases apart after V is trimmed by 4 bases and J by 0 bases. The germline V gene encodes CDR1 SGHDT and CDR2 YYEEEE. Overall study results and their limits: A moderate but significant shortening of TCRB CDR3 length was observed in type 1 diabetes patients in all four CD4+ subsets. At VDJ recombination sites, type 1 diabetes patients had fewer insertions and more deleted nucleotides, which implies abnormalities in thymic rearrangement. Shorter templates might have been favored by PCR, but patient and control samples were amplified and corrected together, so both groups would have been affected equally by any skew. Naive, central memory and regulatory TCRB repertoires appeared more similar among patients than among healthy donors. Because cDNA was sequenced instead of genomic DNA, highly expressing activated cells could be over-represented, though the groups showed no difference in activation or CD3 levels. Because the HLA sub-analyses included only small numbers of individuals, any influence of HLA type on TCRB rearrangement was left unresolved.

All of the isolated RNA was reverse transcribed with the High Capacity cDNA Reverse Transcription Kit, so expressed TCRB transcripts were sequenced. Deep immunoSEQ sequencing was performed on naive, central memory and regulatory T cell samples, with an average of roughly 3.6 million total reads per sample. After sorted cells were lysed in RLT buffer, RNA was extracted with DNase-treated RNeasy Micro or Mini kits, with the choice depending on cell number. Each cell subset was processed separately to prevent cross-contamination, with patient and healthy donor samples processed together. Using the immunoSEQ multiplex PCR, TCRB sequences were amplified from cDNA into 87-bp fragments spanning the CDR3 region. Sequencing of the amplicons was performed on the Illumina HiSeq platform. The source study handled its data this way. PCR bias was corrected computationally using synthetic template baselines, and reads within Hamming distance 2 were collapsed, with unmergeable singletons discarded. By aligning reads against IMGT, V, D and J genes, CDR3 length, and insertions or deletions at six rearrangement sites were assigned. Within each subset, clonotype counts were normalized to the number of sorted cells before true diversity and Gini coefficients were calculated with the tcR R package. The overlap coefficient, calculated on TCRB nucleotide sequences, was used to quantify repertoire sharing. Drawn from immuneACCESS, this table holds only the in-frame rearrangements with V and J called that TCRdb kept. Clones are partly lost; checked studies trace under half to an unresolved V gene and leave the rest unexplained. That table furnishes V, J and clone size, whereas the DNA furnished D and trimming. Counted in this sample were a few hundred thousand clones; about 25% of them appeared once. The top ten clonotypes cover more than 3% of the sample.

Sequenced input: central memory CD4+ T cells from blood. The rearranged chain carries TRBV5-6 and TRBJ2-7, with the D call perhaps TRBD1 or TRBD2, as 5 bases match in each case. This TCR came from a man between 25 and 39 years old in good health. For the CDR3, the sequence is CASSKGPLDSYEQYF. The DNA reads TGTGCCAGCAGCAAGGGACCGCTCGACTCCTACGAGCAGTACTTC. With all but the CDR3 taken from the reference TRBV5-6 and TRBJ2-7 genes, the full variable domain is: DAGVTQSPTHLIKTRGQQVTLRCSPKSGHDTVSWYQQALGQGPQFIFQYYEEEERQRGNFPDRFSGHQFPNYSSELNVNALLLGDSALYLCASSKGPLDSYEQYFGPGTRLTVT.